This T cell receptor (beta chain) was obtained from a study of CD8 T cells in Susac syndrome. Random hexamers were used to reverse transcribe about 0.5 to 1 ug of RNA. The TCR beta CDR3 was amplified by immunoSEQ multiplex PCR across 54 Vbeta, 13 Jbeta. TCRdb recomputed calls from the immunoSEQ multiplex PCR reads with MiXCR, one row per CDR3 protein. This table has around 160,000 distinct CDR3 sequences, around 95% appearing once. The study used healthy donors as controls matched for age and sex. Purification of the CD8+ and CD4+ T cells relied on negative isolation, and TEMRA cells underwent FACS enrichment. The clonotype originates from a human donor in good health. What was sequenced was CD4+ T cells from PBMCs.

This chain's CDR3 is CSARRGAKTDTQYF. The CDR3 DNA follows: TGCAGTGCACGGCGGGGGGCAAAGACAGATACGCAGTATTTT. The chain joins TRBV20-1 to TRBJ2-3, with TRBD2 matching 8 bases. Germline values: CDR1 DFQATT, CDR2 SNEGSKA (reference sequence). This CDR3 is 14 amino acids long. J was trimmed by 3 bases and V by 6 bases; bases with no gene match: 8.